The 19 T cell receptor beta chains in this list originate from one sample, sequenced in a study of T-cell reconstitution after alpha-beta-depleted transplantation in children. A TCRbeta library incorporating unique molecular identifiers was prepared. From the PCR reads, TCRdb called clonotypes with MiXCR, one entry per CDR3 protein. The sample lists 580,000 or so distinct CDR3 sequences, more than 20% occurring once. Specimen: PBMCs, mostly from graft donor cells, collected 360 days after TCRalphabeta/CD19-depleted stem cell transplant. All receptors come from a boy in the first two years of life who had a stem cell transplant for acute myeloid leukemia, so the T cells may come from the graft donor.

V gene TRBV30 combines with J gene TRBJ2-7; D is tentatively TRBD1 or TRBD2 (5 bases each). V shed 4 bases and J shed 3 bases, with 16 bases lying between them. The CDR3 extends over 14 amino acids. The V gene's germline CDR1 is GTSNPN and CDR2 SVGIG (reference sequence). The CDR3 region is CAWTLGTLGYEQYF. CDR3 nucleotide sequence: TGTGCCTGGACACTTGGGACCTTAGGCTACGAGCAGTACTTC.

V gene TRBV5-1 combines with J gene TRBJ1-2; D gene unclear. Trimming left V 2 bases short and J 8 bases short, with 13 bases between. Germline CDR1 and CDR2: SGHRS and YFSETQ. The CDR3 spans 13 residues. The CDR3 is CASSFEDLRGYTF. As DNA, the CDR3 is TGCGCCAGCAGCTTCGAGGATCTACGGGGCTACACCTTC.

The V gene is TRBV29-1, the J gene TRBJ1-2, with 11 bases matching TRBD1. V gave up 5 bases and J gave up 6 bases; unmatched junction bases: 11. CDR1 is SQVTM and CDR2 is ANQGSEA in the germline V gene. The CDR3 has 15 amino acids. This CDR3 is CSVLYPGQGGNGYTF. The CDR3 region has the DNA TGCAGCGTTCTCTATCCGGGACAGGGGGGGAATGGCTACACCTTC.

This clonotype was detected many times. The gene calls are TRBV12-3 or TRBV12-4 and TRBJ2-5; possibly TRBD1 for D (5 bases). The CDR3 is 19 amino acids. V was trimmed by 3 bases and J by 4 bases, leaving 27 bases between them. Written as DNA, the CDR3 is TGTGCCAGCAGTTTGTTTGGGGCCGCGAGCGAGCGAATAGGAGAGACCCAGTACTTC. It yields the protein CASSLFGAASERIGETQYF.

The chain couples TRBV10-3 to TRBJ1-5; possible D gene TRBD1, 6 bases. The germline V gene encodes CDR1 ENHRY and CDR2 SYGVKD. This CDR3 spans 13 amino acids. Trimming removed 8 bases at V and 6 bases at J, with 14 bases between. CDR3 DNA sequence: TGTGCCATCTCCCCTGAAGGGGGTCAGCCCCAGCATTTT. Translated, it gives CAISPEGGQPQHF.

Many counts were recorded for this clonotype. The genes are TRBV20-1 and TRBJ1-2; 7 bases line up with TRBD1. Germline CDR1 and CDR2: DFQATT and SNEGSKA (reference sequence). CDR3 length equals 15 residues. V shed 5 bases and J 8 bases; nucleotides not matched to a gene: 17. CDR3 region: CSARRRRQGDWGYTF. As DNA, the CDR3 is TGCAGTGCTCGTCGACGAAGACAGGGCGACTGGGGCTACACCTTC.

This clonotype was observed at least ten times. The chain joins TRBV5-1 to TRBJ2-7, with D unclear. V was cut by 1 base and J by 5 bases, with 10 bases left in between. Germline assignment: CDR1 SGHRS and CDR2 YFSETQ. The CDR3 spans 13 residues. In DNA, the CDR3 is TGCGCCAGCAGCTTGAACCCCTGGGACGAGCAGTACGTC. Its protein is CASSLNPWDEQYV.

The chain couples TRBV29-1 to TRBJ1-1, with a weak D call TRBD1 (5 bases). CDR3 size: 13 residues. V was trimmed by 6 bases and J by 0 bases, leaving 11 bases between them. Germline loops: CDR1 SQVTM, CDR2 ANQGSEA. The CDR3 region is CSVPTGLNTEAFF. In DNA, the CDR3 is TGCAGCGTACCTACAGGTCTGAACACTGAAGCTTTCTTT.

The J gene is TRBJ2-7, the V gene TRBV9, with 8 bases identical to TRBD1. CDR1 and CDR2 from the germline V gene are SGDLS and YYNGEE. Trimming took 3 bases from V and 3 from J; bases not matched to a gene: 5. The CDR3 runs 14 residues. Here the CDR3 DNA reads TGTGCCAGCAGCGCGGGACAGGAGGGCTACGAGCAGTACTTC. Its translation is CASSAGQEGYEQYF.

The V call is TRBV25-1, the J call TRBJ2-2, with D perhaps being TRBD1 or TRBD2 (5 bases each). Germline CDR1 reads MGHDK; CDR2 reads SYGVNS. The CDR3 sequence is 15 residues long. V shed 3 bases and J shed 9 bases, with 17 bases lying between them. The CDR3, as DNA: TGTGCCAGCAGTGACGGGGCCGACAAGGTCAGGGAGCTGTTTTTT. Translating gives CASSDGADKVRELFF.

The chain is built from TRBV18 and TRBJ2-5, with D hard to call. The CDR3 sequence is 14 residues long. The germline V gene has CDR1 KGHSH and CDR2 LQKENI. V was clipped by 1 base and J by 5 bases, with 11 bases between them. DNA for the CDR3: TGTGCCAGCTCACCACTGATGAACGAGGAGACCCAGTACTTC. This codes for CASSPLMNEETQYF.

The chain combines TRBV28 with TRBJ2-7, with TRBD1 matching over 9 bases. Germline CDR1 is MDHEN and CDR2 is SYDVKM. CDR3 length: 18 residues. The J segment lost 6 bases and the V segment lost 2 bases, leaving 17 bases of the junction unmatched. Written as DNA, the CDR3 is TGTGCCAGCAGTTTAGATGGGACCGGACAGGGGCATTTTAGCGAGCAGTACGTC. It specifies CASSLDGTGQGHFSEQYV.

This sequence joins TRBV12-3 or TRBV12-4 and TRBJ2-1; TRBD2 matches 8 bases. V lost 7 bases and J lost 5; bases outside the gene matches: 13. This CDR3 comprises 16 residues. CDR3 coding DNA: TGTGCCAGCACCCCCCGTGGTAGCGGGGTTAACAATGAGCAGTTCTTC. Translated, it gives CASTPRGSGVNNEQFF.

V and J are TRBV29-1 and TRBJ2-7; unclear D gene. Germline CDR1 SQVTM, CDR2 ANQGSEA. This CDR3 comprises 12 residues. The V end was cut by 8 bases, the J end by 6 bases, with 17 bases between. CDR3 sequence reads: CSIPGDGSEQYF. In DNA form, the CDR3 reads TGCAGCATCCCAGGCGACGGAAGCGAGCAGTACTTC.

This clonotype was recorded many times. The chain couples TRBV6-5 to TRBJ2-1; D unresolved. V was trimmed by 5 bases and J by 0 bases, leaving 5 bases between them. Germline CDR1 and CDR2: MNHEY and SVGAGI. The CDR3 extends over 13 amino acids. CDR3 nucleotide sequence: TGTGCCAGCAGTCAGAGCTCCTACAATGAGCAGTTCTTC. This codes for CASSQSSYNEQFF.

The chain uses TRBV6-5 and TRBJ2-7; D might be TRBD1 (5 bases). V was pared by 0 bases and J by 6 bases, with 12 bases between. CDR3 length equals 14 residues. The germline V gene encodes CDR1 MNHEY and CDR2 SVGAGI. The CDR3 reads CASSYSRGLVEQYV. The CDR3, as DNA: TGTGCCAGCAGTTACTCTAGGGGCTTAGTCGAGCAGTACGTC.

CDR3 sequence reads: CASSQEGSETQYF. CDR3 sequence (DNA): TGCGCCAGCAGCCAAGAAGGGTCCGAGACCCAGTACTTC. This chain links TRBV4-3 with TRBJ2-5, with unresolved D. The length of the CDR3 is 13 residues. Germline V lookup: CDR1 LGHNA, CDR2 YSLEER. Trimming took off 0 bases at V and 5 bases at J, with 7 bases between the two ends.

This clonotype appeared a few times. The rearrangement uses TRBV29-1 and TRBJ1-1; the D is unclear. From germline, CDR1 is SQVTM and CDR2 ANQGSEA. CDR3 length: 13 residues. The ends were cut back, 2 bases at V and 0 bases at J, with 7 bases in the middle. CDR3 residues: CSVELYLNTEAFF. The CDR3 DNA follows: TGCAGCGTTGAACTCTACCTGAACACTGAAGCTTTCTTT.

V usage is TRBV20-1 and J usage is TRBJ2-5; D gene unclear. This CDR3 region has 13 residues. Germline values: CDR1 DFQATT, CDR2 SNEGSKA (reference sequence). Between the trimmed V and J ends, which lost 6 bases and 1 base, there was a span of 12 bases. CDR3 in amino acids: CSAVPQPQETQYF. CDR3 DNA sequence: TGCAGTGCCGTCCCGCAACCCCAAGAGACCCAGTACTTC.